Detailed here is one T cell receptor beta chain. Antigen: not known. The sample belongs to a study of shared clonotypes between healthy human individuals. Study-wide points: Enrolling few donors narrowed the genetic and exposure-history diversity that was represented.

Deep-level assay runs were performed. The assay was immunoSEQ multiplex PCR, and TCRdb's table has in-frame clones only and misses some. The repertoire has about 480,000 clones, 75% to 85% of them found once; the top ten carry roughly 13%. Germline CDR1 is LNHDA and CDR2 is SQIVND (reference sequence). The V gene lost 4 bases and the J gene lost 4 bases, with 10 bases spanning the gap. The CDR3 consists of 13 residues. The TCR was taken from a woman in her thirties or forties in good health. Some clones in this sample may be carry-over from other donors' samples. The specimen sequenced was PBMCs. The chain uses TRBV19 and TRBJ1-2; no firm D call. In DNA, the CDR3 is TGTGCCAGTAGTACCGGAGACGGCTATGGCTACACCTTC. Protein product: CASSTGDGYGYTF.